The 13 T cell receptor beta chains listed next were all sequenced from one sample in a study of shared clonotypes between healthy human individuals. The assay was immunoSEQ multiplex PCR, and TCRdb's table has in-frame clones only and misses some. The sample gives roughly 2.6 million clones, roughly nine tenths of which show up once; over 0.12% is in the top ten. What was sequenced was naive CD4+ T cells sorted from blood. The subset is: CD45RA+ positively selected. Receptors originate from a young man in good health.

The V call is TRBV4-1, the J call TRBJ1-1; unclear D gene. CDR1 and CDR2 (germline): MGHRA, YSYEKL. The CDR3 covers 14 residues. V was clipped by 3 bases and J by 0 bases, with 8 bases between them. The CDR3: CASSQGLMNTEAFF. CDR3 coding DNA: TGCGCCAGCAGCCAGGGCCTTATGAACACTGAAGCTTTCTTT.

The chain is built from TRBV21-1 and TRBJ1-2. TRBV21-1 is classified as a pseudogene. This CDR3 is built from 13 residues. CDR3 amino acids: CATYSGLRRGYTF. The CDR3 bases are TGTGCCACCTATTCCGGGCTCCGGAGGGGCTACACCTTC.

On this clone: Other DNA variants within this sample encode the same CDR3. The V and J genes are TRBV19 and TRBJ1-5; tentative D call: TRBD1 (6 bases). Trimming took 5 bases from V and 7 from J, leaving 15 bases between them. The CDR3 spans 14 residues. Germline V gives CDR1 LNHDA, CDR2 SQIVND (reference sequence). The CDR3 nucleotides are TGTGCCAGTAGTCTCGGGGGCGTCGGGCAGCCCCAGCATTTT. Translating it yields CASSLGGVGQPQHF.

This chain connects TRBV6-1 to TRBJ2-7; D is uncertain. The V and J ends lost 4 bases and 2 bases respectively, with 12 bases between them. The CDR3 is 14 residues long. The V gene's germline CDR1 is MNHNS and CDR2 SASEGT. The CDR3 DNA reads as TGTGCCAGCAGTGGCCCCGAAGCTCCCTACGAGCAGTACTTC. It translates to CASSGPEAPYEQYF.

The V call is TRBV7-2, the J call TRBJ2-1, with 9 bases fitting TRBD2. Germline loops: CDR1 SGHTA, CDR2 FQGNSA. V lost 1 base and J lost 2; bases outside the gene matches: 6. This CDR3 comprises 17 residues. CDR3 coding DNA: TGTGCCAGCAGCTTAGTCCTAGCGGGACGGCCCTACAATGAGCAGTTCTTC. Protein product: CASSLVLAGRPYNEQFF.

This chain links TRBV6-5 with TRBJ1-2, with 7 bases lining up with TRBD1. This CDR3 has 12 residues. Germline V CDR1 and CDR2: MNHEY, SVGAGI. V lost 7 bases, J lost 4 bases, and 3 bases stayed unmatched. Here the CDR3 reads CASTRQGYGYTF. The CDR3 coding sequence is TGTGCCAGCACTCGACAGGGCTATGGCTACACCTTC.

This clone was recorded a few times. Additional DNA sequences in this sample encode the identical CDR3. The rearrangement links TRBV9 to TRBJ2-1; tentatively, D is TRBD2 (6 bases). V was clipped by 2 bases and J by 0 bases, with 9 bases between them. The germline V gene has CDR1 SGDLS and CDR2 YYNGEE. The CDR3 loop spans 15 amino acids. The chain's CDR3 is CASSVGGNSYNEQFF. CDR3 sequence (DNA): TGTGCCAGCAGCGTTGGGGGGAACTCCTACAATGAGCAGTTCTTC.

Notes on this clone: The identical CDR3 is also encoded by other nucleotide sequences in the sample. This chain connects TRBV9 to TRBJ2-1; D unresolved. The CDR3 loop spans 13 amino acids. Germline CDR1 is SGDLS and CDR2 is YYNGEE. V lost 0 bases, J lost 2 bases, and 3 bases lay in between. CDR3 loop: CASSVGAYNEQFF. CDR3 bases: TGTGCCAGCAGCGTAGGGGCCTACAATGAGCAGTTCTTC.

V and J are TRBV7-3 and TRBJ2-1, with D maybe TRBD1 (6 bases). The ends were cut back, 1 base at V and 9 bases at J, with 10 bases in the middle. The CDR3 has 13 residues. CDR1 and CDR2 from the germline V gene are SGHTA and FQGTGA. This chain's CDR3 is CASSLNRAGEQFF. The CDR3 DNA is TGTGCCAGCAGCTTAAACAGGGCCGGTGAGCAGTTCTTC.

This clone was seen only a few times. The V call is TRBV5-1, the J call TRBJ2-5; 11 bases map to TRBD1. V dropped 4 bases and J dropped 1; count of bases not matched to a gene: 3. The CDR3 runs to 15 residues. CDR1 and CDR2 (germline): SGHRS, YFSETQ. CDR3 coding DNA: TGCGCCAGCAGCGCCGGGACAGGGGGCCAAGAGACCCAGTACTTC. It codes for CASSAGTGGQETQYF. The whole variable domain, remainder taken from reference TRBV5-1 and TRBJ2-5, is KAGVTQTPRYLIKTRGQQVTLSCSPISGHRSVSWYQQTPGQGLQFLFEYFSETQRNKGNFPGRFSGRQFSNSRSEMNVSTLELGDSALYLCASSAGTGGQETQYFGPGTRLLVL.

Of note for this clone: This sample also contains other DNA sequences that code for the same CDR3. This chain joins TRBV9 and TRBJ1-6, with a tentative D call TRBD1 (6 bases). The CDR3 is made up of 14 amino acids. The germline V gene encodes CDR1 SGDLS and CDR2 YYNGEE. Trimming took 0 bases from V and 8 from J, leaving 9 bases between them. CDR3: CASSVDRVDSPLHF. The CDR3 DNA is TGTGCCAGCAGCGTAGACAGGGTTGATTCACCCCTCCACTTT.

The genes are TRBV4-1 and TRBJ2-3; maybe TRBD1 (6 bases). In germline, CDR1 is MGHRA, CDR2 YSYEKL. V was pared by 4 bases and J by 0 bases, with 8 bases between. The CDR3 length is 14 residues. In nucleotides, the CDR3 is TGCGCCAGCAGCCTTGGACAGAGCACAGATACGCAGTATTTT. Encoded protein: CASSLGQSTDTQYF.

The gene calls are TRBV2 and TRBJ2-6, with D unresolved. V was shortened by 7 bases and J by 3 bases, with 4 bases between the two germline ends. This CDR3 has 12 amino acids. Germline assignment: CDR1 SNHLY and CDR2 FYNNEI. In DNA form, the CDR3 reads TGTGCCAGCAAGGGTGGGGCCAACGTCCTGACTTTC. It codes for CASKGGANVLTF. The full variable domain, rest sourced from reference TRBV2 and TRBJ2-6, is EPEVTQTPSHQVTQMGQEVILRCVPISNHLYFYWYRQILGQKVEFLVSFYNNEISEKSEIFDDQFSVERPDGSNFTLKIRSTKLEDSAMYFCASKGGANVLTFGAGSRLTVL.